Listed here are 31 T cell receptor beta chains from one sample, sequenced in a study of cytomegalovirus exposure and HLA in healthy donors. A multiplex PCR was run with 60 Vbeta primers and 13 Jbeta primers. Assay used: immunoSEQ multiplex PCR; TCRdb lists only in-frame clones, some missing. The data show roughly 140,000 clones, approximately 9% seen once. The sample comprised PBMCs. Receptors originate from a male donor in good health and CMV-seronegative.

The chain joins TRBV19 to TRBJ1-5; the D gene is possibly TRBD1 (6 bases). The CDR3 runs to 16 residues. Trimming removed 5 bases from V and 0 bases from J, with 14 bases in between. Germline V gene sequence: CDR1 LNHDA, CDR2 SQIVND (reference sequence). The CDR3 DNA is TGTGCCAGTAGTGATAGGACAGTCCATAGCAATCAGCCCCAGCATTTT. This codes for CASSDRTVHSNQPQHF.

In its sample, this clone was seen a few times. The CDR3 coding sequence is TGCAGCGGGAGGGACCGTCTCCACGAGCAGTACTTC. This translates into CSGRDRLHEQYF. V and J are TRBV29-1 and TRBJ2-5, with D maybe TRBD2 (6 bases). With the DNA end fitting TRBJ2-7 better, the J assignment may be wrong. This CDR3 has 12 amino acids. CDR1 and CDR2 (germline): SQVTM, ANQGSEA.

The V gene is TRBV4-1, the J gene TRBJ1-1; TRBD1 matches at 9 bases. CDR1 is MGHRA and CDR2 is YSYEKL in the germline V gene. The ends lost 0 bases at V and 2 bases at J; junction bases unmatched: 7. The CDR3 is made up of 17 amino acids. The CDR3 is CASSQEHRGPRNTEAFF. The CDR3 nucleotides read TGCGCCAGCAGCCAAGAGCACAGGGGGCCGAGAAACACTGAAGCTTTCTTT.

The gene calls are TRBV2 and TRBJ2-7, with 7 bases fitting TRBD1. With 4 bases clipped from V and 6 bases from J, the junction kept 6 bases outside the gene matches. The CDR3 extends over 13 amino acids. Germline CDR1 SNHLY, CDR2 FYNNEI. CDR3 residues: CASSVQQGLEQYF. The CDR3 bases are TGTGCCAGCAGTGTCCAACAGGGGCTCGAGCAGTACTTC.

The rearrangement uses TRBV5-4 and TRBJ1-5; TRBD1 matches at 7 bases. Germline V gene lookup returns CDR1 SGHNT and CDR2 YYREEE (reference sequence). Unmatched junction bases numbered 9, after V lost 3 bases and J lost 9 bases. The CDR3 runs 14 residues. The CDR3 sequence: CASSYRTGRGPQHF. The CDR3 DNA follows: TGTGCCAGCAGCTATCGGACAGGCCGGGGGCCCCAGCATTTT.

This clone was recorded once. The CDR3 bases are TGTGCCAGCAGTCCGTCGGATAGAGCGGGATCCTCGTACGAGCAGTACTTC. Translated, it gives CASSPSDRAGSSYEQYF. V and J are TRBV28 and TRBJ2-7; 7 nucleotides match TRBD2. The V segment lost 5 bases and the J segment 4 bases; nucleotides outside the gene matches: 17. The CDR3 length is 17 residues. Germline CDR1 MDHEN, CDR2 SYDVKM.

The chain couples TRBV28 to TRBJ1-5; 7 positions match TRBD1. Losses at the gene ends were 6 bases for V and 7 bases for J; bases not matched to a gene: 9. CDR1 is MDHEN and CDR2 is SYDVKM in the germline V gene. The length of the CDR3 is 14 residues. The CDR3 spells CASSPYMTGQPQHF. As DNA, the CDR3 is TGTGCCAGCAGCCCATACATGACAGGGCAGCCCCAGCATTTT. The full variable domain, with the rest looked up from reference TRBV28 and TRBJ1-5, is DVKVTQSSRYLVKRTGEKVFLECVQDMDHENMFWYRQDPGLGLRLIYFSYDVKMKEKGDIPEGYSVSREKKERFSLILESASTNQTSMYLCASSPYMTGQPQHFGDGTRLSIL.

CDR3: CASSFRRTSPYEQYF. Here the CDR3 DNA reads TGTGCCAGCAGCTTCCGGCGGACATCACCCTACGAGCAGTACTTC. The V and J genes are TRBV7-8 and TRBJ2-5; a possible D gene is TRBD1 (5 bases). Matching the DNA end better, TRBJ2-7 makes the J call doubtful. CDR1 and CDR2 (germline): SGHVS, FQNEAQ. CDR3 length: 15 amino acids.

This clone was seen a few times. V gene TRBV5-8 combines with J gene TRBJ2-2, with 9 nucleotides matching TRBD1. The CDR3 loop spans 13 amino acids. Germline V lookup: CDR1 SGHTS, CDR2 YDEGEE. Trimming took 4 bases from V and 6 from J; bases not matched to a gene: 1. The CDR3, as DNA: TGTGCCAGCAGCAGGGACAGGGCCGGGGAGCTGTTTTTT. Amino acids: CASSRDRAGELFF.

This clone was detected only a few times. This chain connects TRBV25-1 to TRBJ2-7, with 7 bases fitting TRBD2. The CDR3 is 15 amino acids. From germline, CDR1 is MGHDK and CDR2 SYGVNS. The junction had 7 bases not matched to a gene; V was cut back by 5 bases and J by 0 bases. CDR3 bases: TGTGCCAGCAGTTTTCACGGGAGGCTCTCCTACGAGCAGTACTTC. It specifies CASSFHGRLSYEQYF.

This clone was picked up a small number of times. This chain links TRBV27 with TRBJ1-1; D ambiguous. The CDR3 is made up of 15 amino acids. Germline CDR1 reads MNHEY; CDR2 reads SMNVEV (reference sequence). V was shortened by 9 bases and J by 1 base, with 18 bases between the two germline ends. The CDR3 DNA reads TGTGCCAGGCATTTTAAGAGGTTCCCGAACACTGAAGCTTTCTTT. Translation gives CARHFKRFPNTEAFF.

Only a few counts were recorded for this clone. This chain joins TRBV9 and TRBJ2-2; TRBD1 matches at 8 bases. The J segment lost 1 base and the V segment lost 4 bases, leaving 9 bases of the junction unmatched. Per germline, CDR1 SGDLS and CDR2 YYNGEE. The CDR3 is made up of 17 amino acids. The CDR3 here is CASSISGTGLNTGELFF. In DNA, the CDR3 is TGTGCCAGCAGCATCTCCGGGACAGGCCTGAACACCGGGGAGCTGTTTTTT.

This clone was counted a few times. The V call is TRBV19, the J call TRBJ2-7; 8 bases agree with TRBD2. Trimming at V came to 5 bases and at J to 6 bases, leaving 12 bases not matched to a gene. Germline V gene sequence: CDR1 LNHDA, CDR2 SQIVND (reference sequence). This CDR3 has 15 residues. The CDR3: CASSPASGLVSEQYF. CDR3 sequence (DNA): TGTGCCAGTAGTCCCGCGTCGGGACTAGTAAGCGAGCAGTACTTC.

J is TRBJ2-7 and V is TRBV5-1, with TRBD1 identical over 7 bases. Trimming took 1 base from V and 2 from J; bases not matched to a gene: 3. The CDR3 is 14 amino acids. CDR1 SGHRS and CDR2 YFSETQ come from the germline V gene. CDR3 coding DNA: TGCGCCAGCAGCTTGTACAGGGGCCCCTACGAGCAGTACTTC. It encodes CASSLYRGPYEQYF.

This clone occurred a few times. The rearrangement joins TRBV28 to TRBJ1-2; 8 nucleotides match TRBD1. Germline V gene data show CDR1 as MDHEN and CDR2 as SYDVKM. V dropped 8 bases and J dropped 4; count of bases not matched to a gene: 12. The CDR3 has 15 residues. This CDR3 reads CASVTGTGDRYGYTF. The CDR3 DNA sequence: TGTGCCAGCGTCACAGGGACAGGCGATCGCTATGGCTACACCTTC.

This clone has a handful of counts. The chain uses TRBV7-2 and TRBJ2-1; 8 nucleotides match TRBD2. This CDR3 comprises 15 residues. Germline assignment: CDR1 SGHTA and CDR2 FQGNSA. The trim removed 6 bases at V and 5 bases at J, leaving 9 bases unmatched. The CDR3 region is CASSFGRGANNEQFF. As DNA, the CDR3 is TGTGCCAGCAGTTTCGGGCGGGGGGCAAACAATGAGCAGTTCTTC.

This chain connects TRBV4-1 to TRBJ2-4; D may be TRBD2 (7 bases). The V gene lost 3 bases and the J gene lost 1 base, with 16 bases spanning the gap. The CDR3 has 17 amino acids. Germline CDR1 is MGHRA and CDR2 is YSYEKL. Here the CDR3 reads CASSQEQGGTAKNIQYF. The CDR3 nucleotides are TGCGCCAGCAGCCAGGAACAGGGAGGGACGGCCAAAAACATTCAGTACTTC.

This chain joins TRBV6-6 and TRBJ2-1; tentative D call: TRBD1 (6 bases). V gave up 6 bases and J gave up 7 bases, with 7 bases separating them. Looked up from germline, CDR1 is MNHNY and CDR2 is SVGAGI (reference sequence). This CDR3 comprises 11 residues. CDR3 region: CASSTGNEQFF. DNA for the CDR3: TGTGCCAGCAGCACAGGGAATGAGCAGTTCTTC.

The V call is TRBV7-6, the J call TRBJ2-7; 9 nucleotides match TRBD1. The junction had 10 bases not matched to a gene; V was cut back by 2 bases and J by 2 bases. Per the germline V gene, CDR1 is SGHVS and CDR2 is FNYEAQ. This CDR3 has 17 amino acids. The CDR3: CASSLLDGTGFAYEQYF. The CDR3 DNA sequence: TGTGCCAGCAGCTTATTAGATGGGACAGGGTTTGCCTACGAGCAGTACTTC.

There are a few counts of this clone. The chain has TRBV2 and TRBJ2-7; D might be TRBD1 (6 bases). Germline loops: CDR1 SNHLY, CDR2 FYNNEI. This CDR3 has 19 residues. The V end was cut by 3 bases, the J end by 0 bases, with 24 bases between. In DNA, the CDR3 is TGTGCCAGCAGTGACGCGTTATCCAAACAGGGCGCCCTCTCCTACGAGCAGTACTTC. This encodes CASSDALSKQGALSYEQYF.

The V call is TRBV7-9, the J call TRBJ2-3; no reliable D call. The CDR3 is 14 amino acids. Looked up from germline, CDR1 is SEHNR and CDR2 is FQNEAQ (reference sequence). Trimming stripped 2 bases from V and 0 bases from J, with 6 bases between. CDR3: CASSLPGSTDTQYF. In DNA form, the CDR3 reads TGTGCCAGCAGCTTACCAGGTAGCACAGATACGCAGTATTTT.

This clone appeared a few times. The chain is built from TRBV5-1 and TRBJ1-6; D unclear. V was cut by 0 bases and J by 7 bases, with 11 bases left in between. CDR1 is SGHRS and CDR2 is YFSETQ in the germline V gene. The CDR3 spans 15 residues. CDR3 DNA: TGCGCCAGCAGCTTGGCCGCCATAGCCAATTCACCCCTCCACTTT. Residues: CASSLAAIANSPLHF.

This chain connects TRBV29-1 to TRBJ1-1; D is ambiguous. The CDR3 totals 16 residues. Trimming left V 0 bases short and J 0 bases short, with 14 bases between. Per the germline V gene, CDR1 is SQVTM and CDR2 is ANQGSEA. This chain's CDR3 is CSVEDLRPDLNTEAFF. DNA for the CDR3: TGCAGCGTTGAAGATCTTCGGCCGGACTTGAACACTGAAGCTTTCTTT.

The chain links TRBV19 to TRBJ1-2; D gene unclear. Germline V gene data show CDR1 as LNHDA and CDR2 as SQIVND (reference sequence). The V and J ends lost 5 bases and 8 bases respectively, with 21 bases between them. The CDR3 totals 15 residues. CDR3 sequence reads: CASSVGGLSFVGYTF. CDR3 coding DNA: TGTGCCAGTAGTGTTGGCGGGCTAAGCTTTGTAGGCTACACCTTC.

The rearrangement joins TRBV6-1 to TRBJ2-6; 7 bases are shared with TRBD1. Unmatched junction bases numbered 6, after V lost 4 bases and J lost 0 bases. Germline V gene data show CDR1 as MNHNS and CDR2 as SASEGT. The CDR3 spans 17 residues. The CDR3 is CASSVDREYSGANVLTF. DNA for the CDR3: TGTGCCAGCAGTGTCGACAGGGAATACTCTGGGGCCAACGTCCTGACTTTC.

This clone was detected only a few times. The rearrangement joins TRBV12-5 to TRBJ2-5; D may be TRBD1 (6 bases). Trimming left V 4 bases short and J 2 bases short, with 17 bases between. The germline gives CDR1 LGHNT, CDR2 FRNRAP. CDR3 size: 16 residues. The CDR3 coding sequence is TGTGCTAGTGGTTCCGACCCAGGGGTCGGGCAAGAGACCCAGTACTTC. Translation: CASGSDPGVGQETQYF.

This clone came up a few times. V usage is TRBV6-5 and J usage is TRBJ2-7; tentatively, D is TRBD2 (5 bases). The CDR3 extends over 13 amino acids. Germline V gene data show CDR1 as MNHEY and CDR2 as SVGAGI. Trimming left V 11 bases short and J 2 bases short, with 16 bases between. CDR3 loop: CAAARDGTYEQYF. CDR3 DNA sequence: TGTGCCGCCGCCCGAGACGGGACCTACGAGCAGTACTTC.

This rearrangement joins TRBV28 to TRBJ2-7, with no clear D. The CDR3 loop spans 14 amino acids. V was pared by 8 bases and J by 0 bases, with 14 bases between. Per the germline V gene, CDR1 is MDHEN and CDR2 is SYDVKM. As DNA, the CDR3 is TGTGCCAGCGTTGAGTCAGGCCACTCCTACGAGCAGTACTTC. Its protein is CASVESGHSYEQYF.

This clone has just a few counts. The chain has TRBV6-5 and TRBJ1-2; tentative D call: TRBD1 (6 bases). The CDR3 spans 14 residues. Between the trimmed V and J ends, which lost 5 bases and 0 bases, there was a span of 10 bases. Germline values: CDR1 MNHEY, CDR2 SVGAGI. The CDR3 here is CASSRKGANYGYTF. In DNA form, the CDR3 reads TGTGCCAGCAGTAGGAAGGGGGCTAACTATGGCTACACCTTC.

The chain uses TRBV5-1 and TRBJ1-1; possibly TRBD1 for D (6 bases). The CDR3 is 13 amino acids. The germline V and J ends were trimmed by 3 bases and 4 bases, with 10 bases remaining between them. CDR1 and CDR2 from the germline V gene are SGHRS and YFSETQ. CDR3 bases: TGCGCCAGCAGCTCACAGGGAAGCACTGAAGCTTTCTTT. Its protein product is CASSSQGSTEAFF.

This clone was detected a few times. The chain uses TRBV9 and TRBJ1-2; D remains ambiguous. V lost 1 base, J lost 0 bases, and 10 bases lay in between. The CDR3 extends over 15 amino acids. CDR1 is SGDLS, CDR2 YYNGEE, per germline. The CDR3 coding sequence is TGTGCCAGCAGCGTATTCTCCGGAGCTAACTATGGCTACACCTTC. This translates into CASSVFSGANYGYTF.